This entry features one TCR beta chain sequence. These data are taken from a study of cytomegalovirus exposure and HLA in healthy donors. The PCR used 60 Vbeta and 13 Jbeta primers. Libraries were prepared by immunoSEQ multiplex PCR; TCRdb keeps only in-frame clonotypes and omits some of them. The data show 150,000 to 200,000 clones, 84% seen once. The CDR3 is made up of 14 amino acids. Losses at the gene ends were 6 bases for V and 7 bases for J; bases not matched to a gene: 8. Germline V gives CDR1 LNHDA, CDR2 SQIVND (reference sequence). Sequencing was performed on PBMCs. V is TRBV19 and J is TRBJ1-1, with 10 bases matching TRBD1. This clonotype was obtained from a man between 50 and 59 years old in good health and CMV-seropositive. The CDR3 DNA reads TGTGCCAGTAGGCAACCGGGACAGGGGTATGAAGCTTTCTTT. Its protein is CASRQPGQGYEAFF.